The source of this TCR beta chain is a study of tissue T cells after allogeneic stem cell transplantation. The study's findings and limits: Across patients, clones rarely overlapped, yet motif clusters were shared tissue-specifically. Tissue-detected TCR repertoire was only partly captured by blood and spleen T cells. The patient cohort was small and clinically heterogeneous, with limited sampling depth.

Germline CDR1 reads SGHSA; CDR2 reads FRNQAP. This CDR3 spans 14 amino acids. V was clipped by 4 bases and J by 3 bases, with 12 bases between them. Sequencing of TCRbeta CDR3 at survey depth gave sequences and template counts. Here immunoSEQ multiplex PCR was the method, and the copy in TCRdb shows in-frame clones only, minus some. The sample lists some 22,000 clones, 60% to 80% seen once, with 0.41% in the top ten. As to this clone: No antigen is known for it. Genes and germline are mouse. The sequenced fragment ends 1 residue before the CDR3 boundary, so the rest is inferred from the germline J gene.

V is TRBV16 and J is TRBJ1-2; D uncertain. Sequencing input: blood. This TCR was sampled from a female BALB/c mouse in good health. For this strain, the MHC haplotype corresponds to H2-d. The CDR3 DNA, read in part, is TGTGCAAGCAGCTCCTCCTCAGGAGACTCCGACTACACC. Its translation: CASSSSSGDSDYT. The full CDR3 protein is CASSSSSGDSDYTF.